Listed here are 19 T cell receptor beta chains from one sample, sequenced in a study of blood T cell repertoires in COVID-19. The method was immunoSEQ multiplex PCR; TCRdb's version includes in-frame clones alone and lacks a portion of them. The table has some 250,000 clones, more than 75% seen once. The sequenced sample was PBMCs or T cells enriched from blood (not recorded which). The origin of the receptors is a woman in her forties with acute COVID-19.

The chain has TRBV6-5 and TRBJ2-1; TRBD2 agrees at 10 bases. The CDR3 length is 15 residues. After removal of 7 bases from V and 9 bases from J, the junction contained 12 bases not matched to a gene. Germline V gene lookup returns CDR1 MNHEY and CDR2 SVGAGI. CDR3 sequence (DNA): TGTGCCAGCACCCATCGGAGCGGGGGGGTTGGTGAGCAGTTCTTC. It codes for CASTHRSGGVGEQFF.

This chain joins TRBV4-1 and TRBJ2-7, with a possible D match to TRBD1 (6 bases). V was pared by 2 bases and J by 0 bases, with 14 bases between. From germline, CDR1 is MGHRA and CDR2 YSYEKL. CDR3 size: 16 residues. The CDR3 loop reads CASSQPDRLDSYEQYF. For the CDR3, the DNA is TGCGCCAGCAGCCAACCCGACAGGCTAGACTCCTACGAGCAGTACTTC.

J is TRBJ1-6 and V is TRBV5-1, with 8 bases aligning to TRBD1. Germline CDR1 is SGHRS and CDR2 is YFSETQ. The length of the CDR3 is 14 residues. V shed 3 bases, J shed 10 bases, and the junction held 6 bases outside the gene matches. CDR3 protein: CASSSGGSESPLHF. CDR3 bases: TGCGCCAGCAGCTCAGGGGGCTCGGAATCACCCCTCCACTTT.

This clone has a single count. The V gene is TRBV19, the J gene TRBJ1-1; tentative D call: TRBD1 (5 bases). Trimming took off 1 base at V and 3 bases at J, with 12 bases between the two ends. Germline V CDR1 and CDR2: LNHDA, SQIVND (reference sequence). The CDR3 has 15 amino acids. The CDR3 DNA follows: TGTGCCAGTAGTATAGTCGGAGGGACGGACACTGAAGCTTTCTTT. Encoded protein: CASSIVGGTDTEAFF.

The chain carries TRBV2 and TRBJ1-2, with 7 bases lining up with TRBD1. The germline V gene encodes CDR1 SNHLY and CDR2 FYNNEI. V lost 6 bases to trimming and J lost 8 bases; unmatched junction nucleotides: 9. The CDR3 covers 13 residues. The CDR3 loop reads CASRGDSSGGYTF. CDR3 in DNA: TGTGCCAGCAGGGGGGACAGCAGTGGGGGCTACACCTTC.

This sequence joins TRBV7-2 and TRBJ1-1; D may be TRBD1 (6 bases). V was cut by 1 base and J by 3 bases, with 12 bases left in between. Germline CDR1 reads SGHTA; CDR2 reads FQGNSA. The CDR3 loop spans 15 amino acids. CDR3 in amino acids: CASSLEGGRDTEAFF. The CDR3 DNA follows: TGTGCCAGCAGCTTAGAGGGGGGGCGCGACACTGAAGCTTTCTTT.

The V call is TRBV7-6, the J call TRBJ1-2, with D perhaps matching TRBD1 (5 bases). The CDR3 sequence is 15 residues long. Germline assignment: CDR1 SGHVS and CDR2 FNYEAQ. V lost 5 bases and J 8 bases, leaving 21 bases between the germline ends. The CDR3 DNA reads TGTGCCAGCAGCCGGGGACTTTCCGCGTCAAACGGCTACACCTTC. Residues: CASSRGLSASNGYTF.

The CDR3 sequence is CASWPDRSGNTIYF. The CDR3 DNA reads TGTGCCAGCTGGCCCGACAGGTCTGGAAACACCATATATTTT. The rearrangement uses TRBV28 and TRBJ1-3; a possible D gene is TRBD1 (6 bases). Germline lookup yields CDR1 MDHEN and CDR2 SYDVKM. The CDR3 extends over 14 amino acids. The germline V and J ends were trimmed by 8 bases and 1 base, with 12 bases remaining between them. Drawing the rest from reference TRBV28 and TRBJ1-3, the complete variable domain is DVKVTQSSRYLVKRTGEKVFLECVQDMDHENMFWYRQDPGLGLRLIYFSYDVKMKEKGDIPEGYSVSREKKERFSLILESASTNQTSMYLCASWPDRSGNTIYFGEGSWLTVV.

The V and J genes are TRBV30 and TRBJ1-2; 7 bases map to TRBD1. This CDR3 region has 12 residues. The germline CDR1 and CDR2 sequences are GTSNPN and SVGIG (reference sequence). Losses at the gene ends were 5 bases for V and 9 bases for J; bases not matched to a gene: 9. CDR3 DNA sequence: TGTGCCTGGGATCCGGGGACAGAGAGCTACACCTTC. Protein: CAWDPGTESYTF.

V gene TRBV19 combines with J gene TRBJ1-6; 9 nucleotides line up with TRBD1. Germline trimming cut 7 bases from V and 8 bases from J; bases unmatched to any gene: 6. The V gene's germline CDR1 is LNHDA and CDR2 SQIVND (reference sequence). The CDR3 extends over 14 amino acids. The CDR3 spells CASTPRDRDSPLHF. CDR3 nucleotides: TGTGCCAGTACCCCCCGGGACAGGGATTCACCCCTCCACTTT.

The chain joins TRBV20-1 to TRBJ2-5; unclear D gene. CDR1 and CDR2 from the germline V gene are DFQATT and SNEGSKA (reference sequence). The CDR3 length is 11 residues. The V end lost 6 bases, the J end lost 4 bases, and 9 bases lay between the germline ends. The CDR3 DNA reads TGCAGTGCCGCAGGTTCAGAGACCCAGTACTTC. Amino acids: CSAAGSETQYF.

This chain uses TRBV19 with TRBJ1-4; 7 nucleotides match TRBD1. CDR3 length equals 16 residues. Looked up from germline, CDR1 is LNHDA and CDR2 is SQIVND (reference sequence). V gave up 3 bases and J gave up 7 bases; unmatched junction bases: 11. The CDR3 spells CASSISPSPGGEKLFF. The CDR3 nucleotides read TGTGCCAGTAGTATTAGTCCCTCGCCAGGGGGTGAAAAACTGTTTTTT. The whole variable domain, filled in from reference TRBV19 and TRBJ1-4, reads DGGITQSPKYLFRKEGQNVTLSCEQNLNHDAMYWYRQDPGQGLRLIYYSQIVNDFQKGDIAEGYSVSREKKESFPLTVTSAQKNPTAFYLCASSISPSPGGEKLFFGSGTQLSVL.

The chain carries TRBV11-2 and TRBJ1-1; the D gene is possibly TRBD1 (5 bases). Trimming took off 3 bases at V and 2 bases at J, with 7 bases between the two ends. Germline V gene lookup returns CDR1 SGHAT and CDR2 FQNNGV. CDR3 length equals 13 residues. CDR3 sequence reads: CASSFQGNTEAFF. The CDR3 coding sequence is TGTGCCAGCAGCTTCCAGGGTAACACTGAAGCTTTCTTT.

The CDR3 region is CASSQQLAHGTDTQYF. The CDR3 nucleotides read TGTGCCAGCAGCCAACAACTAGCTCACGGAACAGATACGCAGTATTTT. The chain links TRBV4-2 to TRBJ2-3; a possible D gene is TRBD2 (6 bases). The CDR3 has 16 residues. Germline V gives CDR1 LGHNA, CDR2 YNFKEQ. The germline V and J ends were trimmed by 2 bases and 3 bases, with 15 bases remaining between them.

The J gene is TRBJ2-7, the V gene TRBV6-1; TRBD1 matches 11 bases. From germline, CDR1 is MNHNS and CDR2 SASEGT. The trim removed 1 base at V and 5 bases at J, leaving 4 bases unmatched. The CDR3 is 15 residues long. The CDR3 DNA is TGTGCCAGCAGTGAAGGGGGGACAGGGGGTAACGAGCAGTACTTC. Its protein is CASSEGGTGGNEQYF.

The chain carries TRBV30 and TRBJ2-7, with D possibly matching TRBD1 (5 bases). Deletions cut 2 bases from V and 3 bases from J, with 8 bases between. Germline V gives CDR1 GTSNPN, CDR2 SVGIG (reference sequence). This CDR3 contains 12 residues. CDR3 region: CAWSPGNYEQYF. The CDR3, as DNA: TGTGCCTGGAGTCCAGGGAACTACGAGCAGTACTTC. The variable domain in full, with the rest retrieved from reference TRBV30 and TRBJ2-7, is SQTIHQWPATLVQPVGSPLSLECTVEGTSNPNLYWYRQAAGRGLQLLFYSVGIGQISSEVPQNLSASRPQDRQFILSSKKLLLSDSGFYLCAWSPGNYEQYFGPGTRLTVT.

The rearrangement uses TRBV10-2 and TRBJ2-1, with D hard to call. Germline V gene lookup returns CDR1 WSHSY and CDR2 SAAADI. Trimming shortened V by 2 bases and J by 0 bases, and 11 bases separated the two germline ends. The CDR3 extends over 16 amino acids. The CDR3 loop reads CASSEEGPSSYNEQFF. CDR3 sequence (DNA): TGCGCCAGCAGTGAGGAAGGCCCTAGCTCCTACAATGAGCAGTTCTTC.

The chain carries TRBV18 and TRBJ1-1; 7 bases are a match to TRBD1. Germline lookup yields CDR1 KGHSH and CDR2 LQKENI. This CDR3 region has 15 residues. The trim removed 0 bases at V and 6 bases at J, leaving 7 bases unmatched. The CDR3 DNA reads TGTGCCAGCTCACCACCCCGACAGGGTACACCTGAAGCTTTCTTT. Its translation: CASSPPRQGTPEAFF.

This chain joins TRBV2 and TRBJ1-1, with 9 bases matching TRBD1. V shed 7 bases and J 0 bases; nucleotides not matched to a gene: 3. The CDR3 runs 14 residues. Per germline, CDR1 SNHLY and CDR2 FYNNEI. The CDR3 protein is CASNGQGMNTEAFF. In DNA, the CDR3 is TGTGCCAGCAACGGACAGGGGATGAACACTGAAGCTTTCTTT.